This TCR beta chain is from a study of shared T cell receptors in the human thymus. TCRdb's table, derived via immunoSEQ multiplex PCR, lists solely in-frame clones and lacks some. The top ten clones hold roughly 0.013% of a sample with almost 550,000 clones, 78% of them seen once. Trimming took 2 bases from V and 5 from J; bases not matched to a gene: 8. Germline values: CDR1 ENHRY, CDR2 SYGVKD. The CDR3 spans 15 residues. The sample holds a few counts of this clone. These data also formed part of another study, on human thymus T cells. As that study records: Donation came from healthy Finnish infants having corrective surgery for congenital heart defects. Thymus tissue for the work was resected from patients undergoing corrective heart surgery. Related studies found that unrelated individuals share highly overlapping thymic repertoires.

Sequenced material: thymocytes. The chain links TRBV10-3 to TRBJ1-2; 7 nucleotides line up with TRBD1. The clonotype was recovered from a boy less than two years old with a congenital heart defect. CDR3 protein: CAISEDRARIYGYTF. The DNA of the CDR3 is TGTGCCATCAGTGAGGACAGGGCGAGAATATATGGCTACACCTTC.